Listed below are T cell receptor beta chains from one sample, sequenced in a study of shared clonotypes between healthy human individuals. TCRdb's copy holds only in-frame clones and misses some; the assay was immunoSEQ multiplex PCR. Found here are under 1,900,000 clones, approximately 98.5% of them singletons; the top ten hold roughly 0.35%. Sequencing input: naive CD4+ T cells sorted from blood. Source of these receptors: a man aged 25 to 40 in good health. CDR3s include the opening cysteine and the closing phenylalanine or tryptophan. A D gene is named only where the DNA matches it firmly. Clone size, where shown, is once, few, many, or a class for clones that have expanded.

>TRBV7-6|-|-|TRBJ2-7
CASSLAGEQYF
TGTGCCAGCAGCTTGGCGGGCGAGCAGTACTTC
>TRBV5-6|TRBD1|-|TRBJ2-7
CASSPRDRALEQYF
TGTGCCAGCAGCCCCCGGGACAGGGCGCTCGAGCAGTACTTC
>TRBV28|-|-|TRBJ2-7
CASRGRGVSKTYEQYF
TGTGCCAGCCGGGGCCGGGGAGTATCCAAAACTTACGAGCAGTACTTC
>TRBV2|-|-|TRBJ2-1
CASRWNNEQFF
TGTGCCAGCAGGTGGAACAATGAGCAGTTCTTC
>TRBV10-2|-|-|TRBJ2-3
CARSDTQYF
TGCGCCAGGTCAGATACGCAGTATTTT
>TRBV5-4|-|-|TRBJ1-1
CASSPLAKGAGTEAFF
TGTGCCAGCAGCCCCCTCGCGAAGGGCGCGGGAACTGAAGCTTTCTTT
>TRBV11-2|-|-|TRBJ2-5
CASSKMRETQYF
TGTGCCAGCAGCAAGATGAGAGAGACCCAGTACTTC
>TRBV2|TRBD1|-|TRBJ2-5
CASSRQGETQYF
TGTGCCAGCAGTCGACAGGGAGAGACCCAGTACTTC
>TRBV7-9|TRBD1|-|TRBJ1-5
CASSPGTVQPQHF
TGTGCCAGCAGCCCTGGGACAGTTCAGCCCCAGCATTTT
>TRBV5-6|-|-|TRBJ2-7
CASSQTPRGRVRYEQYF
TGTGCCAGCAGCCAAACCCCGCGTGGGAGAGTAAGGTACGAGCAGTACTTC
>TRBV10-1|-|-|TRBJ2-1
CASSETYNEQFF
TGCGCCAGCAGTGAGACTTACAATGAGCAGTTCTTC
>TRBV5-1|-|-|TRBJ2-2
CASSQLGPRQSGELFF
TGCGCCAGCAGCCAACTGGGCCCCCGCCAGTCCGGGGAGCTGTTTTTT
>TRBV28|TRBD1|-|TRBJ2-5
CARVRDRGPVQETQYF
TGTGCCAGAGTCCGGGACAGGGGGCCAGTCCAAGAGACCCAGTACTTC
>TRBV11-2|TRBD2|-|TRBJ2-7
CASSDLAGRLNEQYF
TGTGCCAGCAGCGACCTAGCGGGGAGGCTCAACGAGCAGTACTTC
>TRBV6-5|-|-|TRBJ2-5
CASSYGRQETQYF
TGTGCCAGCAGTTACGGGAGGCAGGAGACCCAGTACTTC
>TRBV11-2|-|-|TRBJ2-3
CASSSGTLSTDTQYF
TGTGCCAGCAGCTCCGGGACTCTTAGCACAGATACGCAGTATTTT
>TRBV28|TRBD1|once|TRBJ1-1
CASSFDRGKGGEAFF
TGTGCCAGCAGTTTCGACAGGGGAAAAGGGGGTGAAGCTTTCTTT
>TRBV5-8|-|once|TRBJ2-1
CASSLEGSYNEQFF
TGTGCCAGCAGCTTGGAAGGATCCTACAATGAGCAGTTCTTC
>TRBV29-1|-|-|TRBJ2-7
CSVRRAAYEQYF
TGCAGCGTTCGCAGGGCGGCCTACGAGCAGTACTTC
>TRBV28|TRBD2|-|TRBJ2-7
CASSLAGGPSYEQYF
TGTGCCAGCAGTCTAGCGGGAGGGCCTTCCTACGAGCAGTACTTC
>TRBV7-2|-|-|TRBJ2-5
CASSLFRTQYF
TGTGCCAGCAGCTTATTCCGGACCCAGTACTTC
>TRBV6-1|-|-|TRBJ2-1
CASGRDSSYNEQFF
TGTGCCAGCGGCAGGGATAGCTCCTACAATGAGCAGTTCTTC
>TRBV6-6|TRBD2|-|TRBJ2-7
CASREGLASSYEQYF
TGTGCCAGCAGGGAAGGACTAGCAAGCTCCTACGAGCAGTACTTC
>TRBV19|-|-|TRBJ2-1
CASHQTRHNEQFF
TGTGCCAGCCACCAGACTAGGCACAATGAGCAGTTCTTC
>TRBV27|-|-|TRBJ1-5
CASSPRLPNQPQHF
TGTGCCAGCAGTCCCCGGCTCCCTAATCAGCCCCAGCATTTT
>TRBV10-1|TRBD2|-|TRBJ2-7
CASSEYGLAGIYEQYF
TGCGCCAGCAGTGAGTACGGACTAGCGGGGATTTACGAGCAGTACTTC
>TRBV5-4|-|once|TRBJ2-3
CASSRELRLSTDTQYF
TGTGCCAGCAGCAGGGAGTTGCGACTCAGCACAGATACGCAGTATTTT
>TRBV13|-|-|TRBJ2-7
CASSFNPGQTYEQYF
TGTGCCAGCAGCTTTAACCCGGGACAAACCTACGAGCAGTACTTC
>TRBV4-2|TRBD1|-|TRBJ1-2
CASSQKGRGRNYGYTF
TGTGCCAGCAGCCAAAAGGGCAGGGGGAGGAACTATGGCTACACCTTC
>TRBV7-7|-|-|TRBJ1-4
CASSLGSAPHEKLFF
TGTGCTAGCAGCTTAGGGTCCGCGCCACATGAAAAACTGTTTTTT
>TRBV6-1|TRBD2|-|TRBJ2-2
CASEREEGGELFF
TGTGCCAGCGAGCGGGAGGAAGGCGGGGAGCTGTTTTTT
>TRBV5-1|TRBD2|once|TRBJ2-1
CASSTGTSENEQFF
TGCGCCAGCAGCACCGGGACTAGCGAGAATGAGCAGTTCTTC
>TRBV29-1|TRBD2|-|TRBJ2-7
CSVGAGGYEQYF
TGCAGCGTTGGAGCGGGGGGCTACGAGCAGTACTTC
>TRBV5-6|-|-|TRBJ1-1
CASSRFLTENTEAFF
TGTGCCAGCAGCCGTTTCCTGACTGAGAACACTGAAGCTTTCTTT
>TRBV27|-|-|TRBJ2-1
CASSLQEALGEQFF
TGTGCCAGCAGTTTACAGGAGGCTCTAGGTGAGCAGTTCTTC
>TRBV18|-|-|TRBJ1-1
CASSPPRVMNTEAFF
TGTGCCAGCTCACCACCTCGGGTTATGAACACTGAAGCTTTCTTT
>TRBV5-1|TRBD2|-|TRBJ2-1
CASGEGLAGVYNEQFF
TGCGCCAGCGGAGAAGGACTAGCGGGGGTTTACAATGAGCAGTTCTTC
>TRBV18|TRBD2|-|TRBJ2-7
CASSPRLAGGSYEQYF
TGTGCCAGCTCACCGAGACTAGCGGGAGGATCCTACGAGCAGTACTTC
>TRBV27|-|-|TRBJ2-7
CASSLRGLTTYEQYF
TGTGCCAGCAGTTTACGGGGACTTACTACCTACGAGCAGTACTTC
>TRBV2|-|-|TRBJ1-1
CASSVQGGDTEAFF
TGTGCCAGCAGTGTCCAGGGCGGCGACACTGAAGCTTTCTTT
>TRBV7-9|-|-|TRBJ2-3
CASSGSGEGTDTQYF
TGTGCCAGCAGCGGGTCGGGAGAAGGAACAGATACGCAGTATTTT
>TRBV7-8|TRBD1|-|TRBJ1-4
CASSLTFRDRLASNEKLFF
TGTGCCAGCAGCTTAACGTTCCGGGACAGATTGGCCTCCAATGAAAAACTGTTTTTT
>TRBV18|-|-|TRBJ2-3
CASSPSLVATDTQYF
TGTGCCAGCTCACCCTCCCTAGTGGCCACAGATACGCAGTATTTT
>TRBV11-2|-|-|TRBJ1-3
CASSSQGVRSGNTIYF
TGTGCCAGCAGCTCCCAGGGTGTCCGCTCTGGAAACACCATATATTTT
>TRBV5-1|-|once|TRBJ2-3
CASSFNQGRDTQYF
TGCGCCAGCAGCTTTAACCAGGGGCGGGATACGCAGTATTTT
>TRBV5-1|-|-|TRBJ1-1
CASSRVLNTEAFF
TGCGCCAGCAGCCGAGTCTTGAACACTGAAGCTTTCTTT
>TRBV25-1|-|once|TRBJ1-3
CASSEAASGNTIYF
TGTGCCAGCAGTGAGGCAGCCTCTGGAAACACCATATATTTT
>TRBV6-1|-|once|TRBJ2-2
CASSETIANTGELFF
TGTGCCAGCAGTGAAACGATTGCGAACACCGGGGAGCTGTTTTTT
>TRBV15|TRBD2|-|TRBJ2-7
CATSKAGGPYEQYF
TGTGCCACCAGCAAAGCGGGAGGGCCCTACGAGCAGTACTTC
>TRBV5-6|-|-|TRBJ2-7
CASSFEVLGGSEQYF
TGTGCCAGCAGCTTCGAGGTTTTAGGTGGGTCCGAGCAGTACTTC
>TRBV5-6|-|-|TRBJ1-2
CASSSPGTLKYGYTF
TGTGCCAGCAGCTCCCCCGGGACACTGAAATATGGCTACACCTTC
>TRBV27|-|-|TRBJ2-3
CASSHGRIGFSTDTQYF
TGTGCCAGCAGTCACGGACGGATAGGATTTAGCACAGATACGCAGTATTTT
>TRBV5-1|-|-|TRBJ1-5
CASSLAGGANQPQHF
TGCGCCAGCAGCTTGGCCGGGGGTGCGAATCAGCCCCAGCATTTT
>TRBV11-3|-|-|TRBJ2-7
CASSLGGPDAYEQYF
TGTGCCAGCAGCTTAGGGGGTCCAGATGCCTACGAGCAGTACTTC